This T cell receptor beta chain emerged from a study of tumor and adjacent non-tumor tissue in lung cancer (dated by TCRdb to the late 2010s). Regarding the study in general: Patients with adenocarcinoma (roughly 12), squamous cell carcinoma (2) and small cell lung cancer (1) were included in the cohort. The roughly 15 patients were aged about 31 to 85 years, included approximately ten men and 5 women, and had TNM stage I to III disease. Sequencing generated a total of approximately 130 million productive TCRbeta reads, averaging roughly 4.2 million reads per sample. Using bulk TCRbeta repertoires from 15 lung cancer patients, the study set lung tumor tissue side by side with matched distant non-tumor lung tissue. For each patient, one tumor sample and one normal lung sample were taken, giving thirty paired specimens that underwent TCRbeta CDR3 sequencing.

From the cysteine up to the phenylalanine, the CDR3 has a length of 15 residues. Here the CDR3 DNA is all that survives: 45 bases in frame from base 1. The germline V and J ends show losses of 5 bases and 13 bases respectively, and no gene match explains 11 bases of the junction. According to the germline V gene, CDR1 reads MDHEN and CDR2 reads SYDVKM. Study-level results and caveats: Because peripheral blood was not sequenced, the blood TCRbeta repertoires of the lung cancer patients in the study went unexamined. The top 100 clones made up a significantly larger cumulative share of the repertoire in normal lung than in tumor tissue. Significantly higher TCR diversity was found in younger patients, and higher tumor TCR diversity was associated with shorter overall and disease-free survival. The sequencing platform is not named in the methods, and unique molecular identifiers are not mentioned. Only about 15 patients were included in the cohort, and the need for larger samples and more detailed clinical data was noted by the authors. Tumor tissue showed significantly higher TCR diversity (inverse Simpson) than normal lung tissue, at roughly 390 vs 170 (P = 0.0075, Mann-Whitney U test).

RNA was isolated from bulk, unsorted tissue, and RNA quality was assessed with a NanoDrop ND-1000 and an Agilent 2100. Normal lung samples were distant non-tumor tissue taken more than 3 cm from the tumor edge. Newly diagnosed lung cancer patients without prior chemotherapy who had been admitted for thoracic surgery in China between August and November 2014 were enrolled as donors. Patients with previous radiotherapy or chemotherapy, or with another concurrent cancer, were excluded from the study. Pieces of surgical tissue measuring about 1-2.1 cm3 were kept in RNAlater solution and held at -80 degrees C until needed. Of note for this clonotype: No cognate antigen has been identified for it. Base qualities were left out, and no much larger clone turns up one base away.

The method was multiplex PCR. Sequenced using an Illumina HiSeq 2500. Following protocols modified from ARM-PCR, the researchers constructed TCRbeta libraries through three rounds of nested PCR with primers (Table S4). Before sequencing, PCR products in the 200-500 bp range were cut out of the gel and cleaned up using the QIAquick gel extraction kit. The study's own analysis went as follows. Reads were cleaned using Trimmomatic, were merged into complete CDR3 sequences using FLASH, and were assigned to V(D)J germline segments using MiTCR. Clonal diversity was calculated as the inverse Simpson's index using VDJtools. In-frame sequences lacking a premature stop codon were counted as productive reads. TCRdb took the public reads, trimmed them with fastp at Q25, ran MiXCR for clone calling and kept in-frame beta chains. Rows are combined by CDR3 protein, so each entry shows the most common genes and DNA. These V and J calls derive from TCRdb rather than the authors' analysis. The table for this sample lists about 67,000 distinct CDR3 sequences; roughly three quarters of them were counted only once. 45% of the sample is held by the ten biggest clonotypes.

Sequenced: distant non-tumor lung tissue. This sequence was found in a man between 60 and 70 years old with non-small cell lung cancer. The receptor chain draws on TRBV28 and TRBJ2-1, and TRBD2 aligns with 13 junction nucleotides. The CDR3: CASSISTSGRASQFF. The DNA is TGTGCCAGCAGTATAAGTACTAGCGGGAGGGCCTCTCAGTTCTTC.